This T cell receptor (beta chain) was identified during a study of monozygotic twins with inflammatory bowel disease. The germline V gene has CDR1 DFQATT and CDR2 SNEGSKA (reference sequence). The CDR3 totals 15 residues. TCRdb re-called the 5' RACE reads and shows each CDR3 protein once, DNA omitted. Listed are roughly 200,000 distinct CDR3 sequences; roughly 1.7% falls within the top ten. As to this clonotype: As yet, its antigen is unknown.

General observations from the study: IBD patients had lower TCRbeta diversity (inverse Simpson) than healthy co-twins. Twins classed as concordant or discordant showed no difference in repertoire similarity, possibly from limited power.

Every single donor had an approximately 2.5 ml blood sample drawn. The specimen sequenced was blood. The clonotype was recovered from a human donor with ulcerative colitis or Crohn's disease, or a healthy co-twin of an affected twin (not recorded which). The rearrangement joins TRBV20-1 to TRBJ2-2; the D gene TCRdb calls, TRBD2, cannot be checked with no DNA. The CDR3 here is CSAGSGGANTGELFF.